Below, one T cell receptor (beta chain) is given with its context. Its antigen remains unknown. In germline, CDR1 is MNHEY, CDR2 SMNVEV (reference sequence). The CDR3 sequence is 14 residues long. The V end was cut by 5 bases, the J end by 8 bases, with 16 bases between. These data come from a study of identical twins. A universal primer binding site was introduced by template switching. The final cDNA contained unique molecular identifiers. TCRdb re-called the 5' RACE reads through MiXCR, storing one row per CDR3 protein. Among 700,000 or so distinct CDR3 sequences listed, around 8.3% were seen once. Whole-study findings and limits: Memory repertoires lacked the insertion deficit that abundant cord blood beta clonotypes showed.

The same data also contributed to another study, on yellow fever vaccine responses in identical twins.

This sequence joins TRBV27 and TRBJ2-1, with D tentatively TRBD2 (6 bases). The clonotype originates from a woman younger than 35 in good health. Sequenced: PBMCs. The CDR3 DNA reads TGTGCCAGCAGTCTCCGACTAGGCCTCGATGAGCAGTTCTTC. Translating gives CASSLRLGLDEQFF.